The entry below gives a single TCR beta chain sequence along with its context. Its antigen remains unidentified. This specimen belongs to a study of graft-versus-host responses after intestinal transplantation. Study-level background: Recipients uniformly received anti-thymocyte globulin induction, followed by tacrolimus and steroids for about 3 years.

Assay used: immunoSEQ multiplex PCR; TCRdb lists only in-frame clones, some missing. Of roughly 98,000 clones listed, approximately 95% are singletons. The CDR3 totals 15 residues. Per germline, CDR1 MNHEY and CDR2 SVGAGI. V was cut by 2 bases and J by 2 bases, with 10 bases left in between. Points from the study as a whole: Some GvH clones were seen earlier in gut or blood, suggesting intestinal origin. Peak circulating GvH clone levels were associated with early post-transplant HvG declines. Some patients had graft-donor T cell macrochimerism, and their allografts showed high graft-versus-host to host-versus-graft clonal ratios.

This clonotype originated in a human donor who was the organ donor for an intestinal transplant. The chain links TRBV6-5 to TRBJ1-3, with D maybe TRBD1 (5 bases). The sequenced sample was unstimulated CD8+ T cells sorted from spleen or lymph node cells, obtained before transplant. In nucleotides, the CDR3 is TGTGCCAGCAGTTACCGCATAGGGGCTGGAAACACCATATATTTT. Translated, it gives CASSYRIGAGNTIYF.